One sample yielded the 8 T cell receptor beta chains listed below, sequenced in a study of blood T cells in healthy people across ages. A sample-barcoded 5' primer and a J-beta primer mix were used in a second PCR of roughly 7 to 11 cycles. Each CDR3 protein is one row after TCRdb ran MiXCR on the 5' RACE reads. The sample includes about a million distinct CDR3 sequences, around 54% of them seen just once. Sequencing was done on a sample of blood. The receptors originated from a woman aged 55-75 years in good health.

The chain joins TRBV6-6 to TRBJ1-5; no clear D. The CDR3 runs 13 residues. From germline, CDR1 is MNHNY and CDR2 SVGAGI (reference sequence). The V end was cut by 0 bases, the J end by 5 bases, with 5 bases between. The CDR3 DNA is TGTGCCAGCAGTTACTCCCCTGATCAGCCCCAGCATTTT. Encoded protein: CASSYSPDQPQHF.

This CDR3 reads CASSYSARSYNEQFF. In DNA form, the CDR3 reads TGTGCCAGCAGTTACTCAGCTCGCTCCTACAATGAGCAGTTCTTC. The V gene is TRBV6-5, the J gene TRBJ2-1; D remains ambiguous. Per the germline V gene, CDR1 is MNHEY and CDR2 is SVGAGI. With 0 bases removed from V and 0 bases from J, the gap between germline ends came to 6 bases. The CDR3 loop spans 15 amino acids.

V and J are TRBV5-1 and TRBJ2-4, with 11 positions matching TRBD1. Per germline, CDR1 SGHRS and CDR2 YFSETQ. V was clipped by 3 bases and J by 7 bases; unmatched bases: 9. This CDR3 has 16 residues. CDR3 coding DNA: TGCGCCAGCAGCTCGTTGGGACAGGGGGTCGGTAACATTCAGTACTTC. Translation: CASSSLGQGVGNIQYF.

The gene calls are TRBV6-2 or TRBV6-3 and TRBJ1-5; D remains unclear. The CDR3 length is 14 residues. V lost 8 bases and J 0 bases, leaving 11 bases between the germline ends. The germline CDR1 and CDR2 sequences are MNHEY and SVGEGT. The CDR3 region has the DNA TGTGCCAGCTTCTCTGCGAGTAGCAATCAGCCCCAGCATTTT. Amino acid sequence: CASFSASSNQPQHF.

The chain combines TRBV4-2 with TRBJ2-7; D perhaps matches TRBD2 (5 bases). The J call may be in error: the DNA end matches TRBJ2-1 better. Germline CDR1 reads LGHNA; CDR2 reads YNFKEQ. The CDR3 has 15 amino acids. The CDR3: CASSQEYPGNDEQFF. The CDR3 coding sequence is TGTGCCAGCAGCCAAGAGTATCCGGGGAACGATGAGCAGTTCTTC.

This chain connects TRBV12-3 or TRBV12-4 to TRBJ1-4; no reliable D call. Trimming pared 2 bases from V and 8 bases from J, leaving 6 bases between. This CDR3 is 12 amino acids long. Written as DNA, the CDR3 is TGTGCCAGCAGTTTATGGAGAGAAAAACTGTTTTTT. It translates to CASSLWREKLFF.

The chain joins TRBV20-1 to TRBJ2-7, with 7 bases that match TRBD2. This CDR3 is built from 14 residues. V was pared by 0 bases and J by 5 bases, with 7 bases of the junction left unmatched. Germline V gene data show CDR1 as DFQATT and CDR2 as SNEGSKA (reference sequence). This CDR3 is CSAREWSGIDEQYF. As DNA, the CDR3 is TGCAGTGCTAGAGAGTGGAGCGGGATCGACGAGCAGTACTTC.

This clonotype was seen a few times. The chain employs TRBV28 and TRBJ2-5; no definite D call. Deletions cut 2 bases from V and 2 bases from J, with 6 bases between. Germline CDR1 reads MDHEN; CDR2 reads SYDVKM. This CDR3 is 13 amino acids long. The CDR3: CASSLPQQETQYF. The CDR3, as DNA: TGTGCCAGCAGTTTACCGCAACAAGAGACCCAGTACTTC.